These 17 T cell receptor beta chains originate from one sample sequenced in a study of blood T cell repertoires in COVID-19. Clones were read by immunoSEQ multiplex PCR, and TCRdb kept only the in-frame ones, dropping some. Among just over 60,000 clones listed, approximately 79% were seen once. Sequencing was done on a sample of peripheral blood. These receptors all come from a man aged 60 to 75 with acute or convalescent COVID-19.

The chain recombines TRBV7-8 with TRBJ2-3; TRBD2 aligns across 7 bases. Trimming cost V 4 bases and J 3 bases; bases outside gene matches: 10. The germline V gene encodes CDR1 SGHVS and CDR2 FQNEAQ. This CDR3 has 16 amino acids. DNA of the CDR3: TGTGCCAGCAGCTCGAAACCGGGAGCGGGAACAGATACGCAGTATTTT. Amino acids: CASSSKPGAGTDTQYF.

The chain couples TRBV7-2 to TRBJ2-6; TRBD1 agrees at 8 bases. The CDR3 sequence is 18 residues long. Germline V gene data show CDR1 as SGHTA and CDR2 as FQGNSA. Losses at the gene ends were 5 bases for V and 1 base for J; bases not matched to a gene: 10. As DNA, the CDR3 is TGTGCCAGCAGCCCCCCGGACAGGGTGTTTTCTGGGGCCAACGTCCTGACTTTC. As protein: CASSPPDRVFSGANVLTF.

V is TRBV3-1 (or the pseudogene TRBV3-2) and J is TRBJ2-3; 7 positions agree with TRBD2. The CDR3 sequence is 18 residues long. In germline, CDR1 is LGHDT, CDR2 YNNKEL (reference sequence). After removal of 1 base from V and 2 bases from J, the junction contained 12 bases not matched to a gene. CDR3 in DNA: TGTGCCAGCAGCCAAGTCCTAATTCCAGCGGGGACCACAGATACGCAGTATTTT. It is translated as CASSQVLIPAGTTDTQYF.

J is TRBJ2-2 and V is TRBV11-3, with a possible D match to TRBD1 (6 bases). The CDR3 has 13 residues. The V and J ends lost 5 bases and 5 bases respectively, with 9 bases between them. Germline-derived CDR1 and CDR2 are SGHNT and YENEEA. The CDR3 spells CASSPRGTGELFF. The CDR3 nucleotides are TGTGCCAGCAGCCCAAGGGGGACCGGGGAGCTGTTTTTT.

The sample holds a few counts of this clone. The genes are TRBV11-2 and TRBJ1-6, with D perhaps TRBD1 (5 bases). The germline CDR1 and CDR2 sequences are SGHAT and FQNNGV. Trimming cost V 0 bases and J 7 bases, with 13 bases left between them. The CDR3 has 16 residues. CDR3 protein: CASSLEAGLRNSPLHF. CDR3 nucleotide sequence: TGTGCCAGCAGCTTAGAGGCGGGACTCAGGAATTCACCCCTCCACTTT.

The chain employs TRBV9 and TRBJ2-3; 7 bases agree with TRBD2. Trimming at V came to 6 bases and at J to 2 bases, leaving 6 bases not matched to a gene. The V gene's germline CDR1 is SGDLS and CDR2 YYNGEE. The CDR3 is 14 residues long. This chain's CDR3 is CASTGGNYTDTQYF. DNA of the CDR3: TGTGCCAGCACCGGGGGGAACTACACAGATACGCAGTATTTT. The full variable domain, completed using reference TRBV9 and TRBJ2-3, is DSGVTQTPKHLITATGQRVTLRCSPRSGDLSVYWYQQSLDQGLQFLIQYYNGEERAKGNILERFSAQQFPDLHSELNLSSLELGDSALYFCASTGGNYTDTQYFGPGTRLTVL.

The chain links TRBV28 to TRBJ2-5; TRBD1 is a possible D gene (5 bases). Germline loops: CDR1 MDHEN, CDR2 SYDVKM. The CDR3 is 15 amino acids. V was pared by 3 bases and J by 5 bases, with 16 bases between. CDR3 protein: CASSFKTGIVETQYF. The CDR3 DNA reads TGTGCCAGCAGTTTTAAAACAGGCATCGTGGAGACCCAGTACTTC.

This clone was seen more than once but under ten times. The chain carries TRBV18 and TRBJ2-7; 8 bases are shared with TRBD2. V lost 3 bases, J lost 4 bases, and 8 bases stayed unmatched. The CDR3 runs to 15 residues. The germline gives CDR1 KGHSH, CDR2 LQKENI. This CDR3 is CASSPPSRLAYEQYF. For the CDR3, the DNA is TGTGCCAGCTCACCCCCCTCAAGACTAGCGTACGAGCAGTACTTC.

The chain links TRBV4-1 to TRBJ2-2; D remains ambiguous. The V and J ends lost 2 bases and 0 bases respectively, with 7 bases between them. CDR1 is MGHRA, CDR2 YSYEKL, per germline. The CDR3 contains 15 residues. This chain's CDR3 is CASSQSLANTGELFF. The CDR3 coding sequence is TGCGCCAGCAGCCAATCCCTAGCGAACACCGGGGAGCTGTTTTTT.

The chain carries TRBV30 and TRBJ2-2; TRBD1 aligns across 7 bases. The CDR3 loop spans 16 amino acids. From germline, CDR1 is GTSNPN and CDR2 SVGIG (reference sequence). With V trimmed by 4 bases and J by 1 base, 9 bases remained unmatched. As DNA, the CDR3 is TGTGCCTGGAACCCCCTCGACAGGGTGAACACCGGGGAGCTGTTTTTT. Its translation is CAWNPLDRVNTGELFF.

This clone has more than one count but fewer than ten. The V gene is TRBV10-3, the J gene TRBJ2-5, with D unresolved. Trimming took off 2 bases at V and 2 bases at J, with 9 bases between the two ends. The CDR3 length is 14 residues. CDR1 and CDR2 from the germline V gene are ENHRY and SYGVKD. CDR3 region: CAISEPTLQETQYF. DNA of the CDR3: TGTGCCATCAGTGAGCCAACTCTTCAAGAGACCCAGTACTTC.

The V gene is TRBV7-9, the J gene TRBJ1-1, with 10 bases that match TRBD1. The CDR3 is 12 residues long. The V gene's germline CDR1 is SEHNR and CDR2 FQNEAQ (reference sequence). The V gene end was trimmed by 9 bases and the J gene end by 5 bases; junction bases not matched to a gene: 3. The CDR3 nucleotides are TGTGCCAGTCGGACAGGGGGAACTGAAGCTTTCTTT. This translates into CASRTGGTEAFF.

This chain joins TRBV19 and TRBJ2-1; a weak D match, TRBD2 (5 bases). Looked up from germline, CDR1 is LNHDA and CDR2 is SQIVND (reference sequence). The CDR3 totals 13 residues. V was pared by 5 bases and J by 5 bases, with 10 bases between. CDR3 residues: CASSLSGNNEQFF. The CDR3 DNA is TGTGCCAGTAGTTTGTCGGGAAACAATGAGCAGTTCTTC. The whole variable domain, remainder taken from reference TRBV19 and TRBJ2-1, is DGGITQSPKYLFRKEGQNVTLSCEQNLNHDAMYWYRQDPGQGLRLIYYSQIVNDFQKGDIAEGYSVSREKKESFPLTVTSAQKNPTAFYLCASSLSGNNEQFFGPGTRLTVL.

The rearrangement joins TRBV2 to TRBJ2-1; TRBD2 aligns across 11 bases. The V gene's germline CDR1 is SNHLY and CDR2 FYNNEI. V gave up 6 bases and J gave up 7 bases; unmatched junction bases: 8. This CDR3 has 15 amino acids. In nucleotides, the CDR3 is TGTGCCAGCAGGGAACTAGCGGGAGTGGGTAATGAGCAGTTCTTC. It translates to CASRELAGVGNEQFF.

The CDR3 DNA sequence: TGTGCCAGCAGCCCATTAGCGGGAGCGGGCACCGGGGAGCTGTTTTTT. It codes for CASSPLAGAGTGELFF. V and J are TRBV7-3 and TRBJ2-2, with TRBD2 matching over 9 bases. CDR1 and CDR2 from the germline V gene are SGHTA and FQGTGA. The CDR3 contains 16 residues. With V trimmed by 5 bases and J by 4 bases, 8 bases remained unmatched.

The V and J genes are TRBV28 and TRBJ2-3; D may be TRBD2 (5 bases). Per germline, CDR1 MDHEN and CDR2 SYDVKM. CDR3 size: 13 residues. V was clipped by 7 bases and J by 0 bases, with 8 bases between them. This CDR3 reads CASTRGSTDTQYF. The CDR3 nucleotides read TGTGCCAGCACGCGCGGGAGCACAGATACGCAGTATTTT.

This chain uses TRBV18 with TRBJ2-1, with D possibly being TRBD2 (5 bases). Trimming removed 1 base at V and 7 bases at J, with 14 bases between. The germline CDR1 and CDR2 sequences are KGHSH and LQKENI. The CDR3 runs to 15 residues. This CDR3 is CASSPLVGAENEQFF. The CDR3 DNA follows: TGTGCCAGCTCACCACTGGTGGGAGCAGAAAATGAGCAGTTCTTC. The full variable domain, completed using reference TRBV18 and TRBJ2-1, is NAGVMQNPRHLVRRRGQEARLRCSPMKGHSHVYWYRQLPEEGLKFMVYLQKENIIDESGMPKERFSAEFPKEGPSILRIQQVVRGDSAAYFCASSPLVGAENEQFFGPGTRLTVL.